This T cell receptor beta chain is from a study of T cell repertoires in cytomegalovirus infection (dated by TCRdb to the late 2010s). About the investigation overall: Donor HLA type was relevant to the analysis, as public TCR beta signatures indicated carriage of CMV infection together with the matching HLA type. What the research found in general, with its limitations: Cumulative frequency of public TCR beta family members discriminated carriers of CMV infection plus the relevant HLA type in this cohort and an independent roughly 330-donor cohort. In the ex vivo response, HLA-C-restricted CMV-specific TCR beta clonotypes were dominant, and in two of eight donors the single most frequent clonotype came from this HLA-C-restricted group.

The CDR3 contains 18 residues, cysteine and phenylalanine counted. CDR3 DNA only is kept here, 54 bases in frame from base 1. Sequences ENHRY (CDR1) and SYGVKD (CDR2) are obtained from the germline V gene. The junction carries 12 bases between V and J, which are trimmed by 0 bases and 0 bases respectively. The sequencer listed for this sample is Illumina HiSeq 1500. TCRdb reanalyzed the raw reads on its own, using fastp at Q25 for trimming and MiXCR for clone calling, and kept in-frame beta chains. Duplicate CDR3 protein sequences are folded into a single record with the most common DNA and genes. For this sample there are around 530,000 distinct CDR3 sequences; 15% to 20% appear just once. The ten largest clones add up to 20% to 30% of the sample. In the case of this clonotype: Its antigen target is currently unknown. No much larger clonotype is one base removed from it; base qualities were not supplied.

The clonotype originates from a human donor in good health (CMV status not recorded). Some clones in this sample may be carry-over from other donors' samples. In this chain, TRBV10-3 is recombined with TRBJ2-6, with the D gene tentatively TRBD1 or TRBD2, based on 6 matching bases in each. What was sequenced was CD8+ T cells from PBMCs. The CDR3 protein is CAISESGGQNSGANVLTF. The sequenced DNA is TGTGCCATCAGTGAGTCGGGGGGACAAAACTCTGGGGCCAACGTCCTGACTTTC.